This T cell receptor beta chain was obtained from a study of lymphopenia after photon versus proton radiotherapy. Study-wide findings and caveats: Oligoclonal CD8+ Temra expansion after nadir drove photon patients' diversity drop.

The CDR3 contains 20 residues. This clone was counted once. The target antigen is unknown. The repertoire was sequenced with immunoSEQ multiplex PCR; TCRdb's copy has only in-frame clones and lacks some. The sample has 35,000 to 45,000 clones; about four fifths are singletons. The rearrangement joins TRBV21-1 to TRBJ2-2; the table's D call, TRBD2, was not checked against the DNA. TRBV21-1 is an annotated pseudogene. Sequencing was performed on peripheral blood, taken from a patient treated with proton-based radiotherapy. The receptor comes from a woman aged 70-85 years with pancreatic cancer. CDR3 sequence reads: CASSKKGGCGGRRNTGELFF. In nucleotides, the CDR3 is TGTGCCAGCAGCAAAAAGGGGGGCTGCGGGGGAAGAAGAAACACCGGGGAGCTGTTTTTT.